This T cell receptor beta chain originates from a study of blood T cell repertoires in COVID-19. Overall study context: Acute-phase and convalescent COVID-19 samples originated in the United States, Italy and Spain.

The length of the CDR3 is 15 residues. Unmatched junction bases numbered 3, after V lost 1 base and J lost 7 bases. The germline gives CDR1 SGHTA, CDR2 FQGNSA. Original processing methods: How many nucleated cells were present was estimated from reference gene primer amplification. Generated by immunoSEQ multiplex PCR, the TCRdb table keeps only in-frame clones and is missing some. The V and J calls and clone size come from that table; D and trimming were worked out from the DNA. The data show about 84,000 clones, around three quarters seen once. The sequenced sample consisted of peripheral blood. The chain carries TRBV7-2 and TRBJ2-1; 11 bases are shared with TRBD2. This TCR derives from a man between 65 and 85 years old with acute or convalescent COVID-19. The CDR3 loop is CASSLVAGGRNEQFF. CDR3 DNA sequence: TGTGCCAGCAGCTTAGTAGCGGGGGGGCGGAATGAGCAGTTCTTC.